Following are 3 T cell receptor beta chains from one sample sequenced in a study of blood T cell repertoires in COVID-19. Repertoires were generated with immunoSEQ multiplex PCR, while TCRdb's copy carries only in-frame clones and drops some. The sample has 350,000 or so clones, approximately 91% seen once; the top ten hold approximately 1%. Specimen: PBMCs or T cells enriched from blood (not recorded which). These receptors originate from a woman aged 25 to 45 who had been exposed to COVID-19.

This clone was observed once. This chain joins TRBV9 and TRBJ1-4; D might be TRBD1 (5 bases). The germline CDR1 and CDR2 sequences are SGDLS and YYNGEE. The CDR3 loop spans 16 amino acids. Trimming stripped 4 bases from V and 5 bases from J, with 18 bases between. The CDR3 is CASSPLGGVGNEKLFF. CDR3 DNA sequence: TGTGCCAGCAGCCCCCTGGGAGGGGTCGGGAATGAAAAACTGTTTTTT.

The chain recombines TRBV7-9 with TRBJ1-2; TRBD1 is a possible D gene (6 bases). The V gene's germline CDR1 is SEHNR and CDR2 FQNEAQ (reference sequence). The V end lost 2 bases, the J end lost 2 bases, and 18 bases lay between the germline ends. The CDR3 totals 17 residues. DNA for the CDR3: TGTGCCAGCAGCTTATATGCCCAGGACAGCAAAAACTATGGCTACACCTTC. This codes for CASSLYAQDSKNYGYTF.

This clone was detected only once. J is TRBJ2-7 and V is TRBV28; 8 bases are shared with TRBD1. Germline V gene lookup returns CDR1 MDHEN and CDR2 SYDVKM. There are 12 residues in the CDR3. V shed 8 bases, J shed 6 bases, and the junction held 6 bases outside the gene matches. In DNA, the CDR3 is TGTGCCAGCGGCTGGACAGGGATCGAGCAGTACTTC. Its translation is CASGWTGIEQYF.